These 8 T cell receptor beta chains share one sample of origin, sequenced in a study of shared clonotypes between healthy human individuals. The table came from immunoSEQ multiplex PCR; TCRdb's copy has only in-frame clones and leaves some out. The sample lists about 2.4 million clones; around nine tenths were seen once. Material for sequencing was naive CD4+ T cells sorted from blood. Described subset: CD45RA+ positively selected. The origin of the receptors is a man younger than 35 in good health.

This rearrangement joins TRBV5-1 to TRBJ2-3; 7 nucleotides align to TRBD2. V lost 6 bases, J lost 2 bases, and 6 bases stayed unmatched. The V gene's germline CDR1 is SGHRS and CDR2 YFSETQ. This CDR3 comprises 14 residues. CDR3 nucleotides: TGCGCCAGCATGACGGGAGGCGACACAGATACGCAGTATTTT. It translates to CASMTGGDTDTQYF.

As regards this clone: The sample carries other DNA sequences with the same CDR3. In DNA form, the CDR3 reads TGTGCCAGCAGTCCAGGGCCAAATGAAAAACTGTTTTTT. Amino acid sequence: CASSPGPNEKLFF. This chain joins TRBV27 and TRBJ1-4; D perhaps matches TRBD1 (5 bases). The CDR3 is 13 amino acids. Trimming took off 5 bases at V and 5 bases at J, with 9 bases between the two ends. CDR1 and CDR2 (germline): MNHEY, SMNVEV (reference sequence). The full variable domain, its missing parts supplied by reference TRBV27 and TRBJ1-4, is EAQVTQNPRYLITVTGKKLTVTCSQNMNHEYMSWYRQDPGLGLRQIYYSMNVEVTDKGDVPEGYKVSRKEKRNFPLILESPSPNQTSLYFCASSPGPNEKLFFGSGTQLSVL.

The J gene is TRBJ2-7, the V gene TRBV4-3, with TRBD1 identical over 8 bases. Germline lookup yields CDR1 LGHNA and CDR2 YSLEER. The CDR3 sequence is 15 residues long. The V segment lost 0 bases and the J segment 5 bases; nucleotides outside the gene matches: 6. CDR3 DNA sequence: TGCGCCAGCAGCCAAGATAGGACAGGGAAGAACGAGCAGTACTTC. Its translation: CASSQDRTGKNEQYF.

The CDR3 region is CASRVSWAQETQYF. The CDR3 DNA reads as TGTGCCAGCAGGGTATCGTGGGCCCAAGAGACCCAGTACTTC. V and J are TRBV7-2 and TRBJ2-5; D ambiguous. CDR1 is SGHTA, CDR2 FQGNSA, per germline. CDR3 size: 14 residues. The ends were cut back, 6 bases at V and 1 base at J, with 12 bases in the middle. The full variable domain, its missing parts supplied by reference TRBV7-2 and TRBJ2-5, is GAGVSQSPSNKVTEKGKDVELRCDPISGHTALYWYRQSLGQGLEFLIYFQGNSAPDKSGLPSDRFSAERTGGSVSTLTIQRTQQEDSAVYLCASRVSWAQETQYFGPGTRLLVL.

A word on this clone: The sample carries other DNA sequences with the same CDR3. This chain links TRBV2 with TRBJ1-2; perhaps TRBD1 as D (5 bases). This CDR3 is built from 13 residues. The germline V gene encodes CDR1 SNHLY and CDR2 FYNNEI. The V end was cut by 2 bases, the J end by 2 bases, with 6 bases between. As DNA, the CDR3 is TGTGCCAGCAGTGAATCAGGGAACTATGGCTACACCTTC. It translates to CASSESGNYGYTF.

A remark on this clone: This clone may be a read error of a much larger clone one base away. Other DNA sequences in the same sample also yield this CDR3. The CDR3 DNA follows: TGTGCCAGCTCACCAGGGGGGAGCACTGAAGCTTTCTTT. Translated, it gives CASSPGGSTEAFF. The chain carries TRBV18 and TRBJ1-1; possible D gene TRBD1, 5 bases. With 2 bases removed from V and 4 bases from J, the gap between germline ends came to 8 bases. The CDR3 has 13 residues. Germline V gene lookup returns CDR1 KGHSH and CDR2 LQKENI.

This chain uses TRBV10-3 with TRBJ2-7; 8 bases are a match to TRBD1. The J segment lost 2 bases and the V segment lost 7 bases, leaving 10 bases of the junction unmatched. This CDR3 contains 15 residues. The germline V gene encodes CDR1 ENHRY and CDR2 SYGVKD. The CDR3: CAIKGGTGPTYEQYF. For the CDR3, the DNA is TGTGCCATCAAAGGAGGGACAGGCCCTACCTACGAGCAGTACTTC.

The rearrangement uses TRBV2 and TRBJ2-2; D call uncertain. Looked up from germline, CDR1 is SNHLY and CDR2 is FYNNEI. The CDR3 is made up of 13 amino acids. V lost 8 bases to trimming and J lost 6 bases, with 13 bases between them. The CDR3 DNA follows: TGTGCCAGCTGCCGATCCACGGCCGGGGAGCTGTTTTTT. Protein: CASCRSTAGELFF.